This entry lists 17 T cell receptor beta chains sequenced from one sample in a study of cytomegalovirus exposure and HLA in healthy donors. The assay was immunoSEQ multiplex PCR, and TCRdb's table has in-frame clones only and misses some. The profile shows 130,000 or so clones, under 90% of them singletons. The specimen was PBMCs. All receptors derive from a woman aged 25 to 45 in good health and CMV-seronegative.

The chain carries TRBV7-2 and TRBJ2-1, with TRBD2 matching over 15 bases. V was pared by 6 bases and J by 6 bases, with 6 bases of the junction left unmatched. The CDR3 has 16 amino acids. Germline CDR1 SGHTA, CDR2 FQGNSA. CDR3 DNA: TGTGCCAGCAGTCGGACTAGCGGGGGGGCCGGCAATGAGCAGTTCTTC. It codes for CASSRTSGGAGNEQFF.

In this sample, this clone turned up once. This sequence joins TRBV6-9 and TRBJ2-7; TRBD2 is a possible D gene (7 bases). The CDR3 sequence is 14 residues long. The germline V gene encodes CDR1 MNHGY and CDR2 SVAAGI. With 8 bases removed from V and 3 bases from J, the gap between germline ends came to 17 bases. The CDR3 DNA follows: TGTGCCAGCTCCGGGGGGCAGATAGGCTACGAGCAGTACTTC. Its protein is CASSGGQIGYEQYF.

V usage is TRBV5-8 and J usage is TRBJ2-2; D is unresolved. Trimming took 0 bases from V and 3 from J, leaving 9 bases between them. Germline V gene lookup returns CDR1 SGHTS and CDR2 YDEGEE. CDR3 length equals 15 residues. Written as DNA, the CDR3 is TGTGCCAGCAGCTTGGACGCAGGTTACACCGGGGAGCTGTTTTTT. This translates into CASSLDAGYTGELFF.

This chain links TRBV6-6 with TRBJ2-7, with D possibly matching TRBD2 (5 bases). The CDR3 is 14 residues long. From germline, CDR1 is MNHNY and CDR2 SVGAGI (reference sequence). The germline V and J ends were trimmed by 5 bases and 0 bases, with 11 bases remaining between them. CDR3 amino acids: CASSKEVGSYEQYF. The CDR3 coding sequence is TGTGCCAGCAGTAAGGAGGTTGGCTCCTACGAGCAGTACTTC.

The J gene is TRBJ2-7, the V gene TRBV5-4, with TRBD2 matching over 12 bases. The V and J ends lost 0 bases and 4 bases, in that order; junction bases with no gene match: 5. Germline V gene sequence: CDR1 SGHNT, CDR2 YYREEE (reference sequence). The CDR3 totals 16 residues. The DNA for the CDR3 is TGTGCCAGCAGCTTGGTACTAGCGGGGGGCACATACGAGCAGTACTTC. Its protein is CASSLVLAGGTYEQYF.

This chain joins TRBV7-2 and TRBJ1-2; D is perhaps TRBD1 (5 bases). The germline V gene has CDR1 SGHTA and CDR2 FQGNSA. The CDR3 sequence is 13 residues long. V was pared by 1 base and J by 8 bases, with 11 bases between. The CDR3 is CASSLVLAGGYTF. Written as DNA, the CDR3 is TGTGCCAGCAGCTTAGTCTTGGCAGGGGGCTACACCTTC.

The V call is TRBV7-8, the J call TRBJ1-2, with 8 bases identical to TRBD1. V shed 1 base and J 4 bases; nucleotides not matched to a gene: 8. Germline V gene data show CDR1 as SGHVS and CDR2 as FQNEAQ. This CDR3 has 16 residues. CDR3 bases: TGTGCCAGCAGCTTAGTTCAGGGGGCCACCTTCTATGGCTACACCTTC. This translates into CASSLVQGATFYGYTF.

The V call is TRBV11-3, the J call TRBJ1-2, with D perhaps TRBD1 (6 bases). The germline V gene has CDR1 SGHNT and CDR2 YENEEA. The CDR3 has 15 residues. V gave up 5 bases and J gave up 5 bases, with 18 bases separating them. CDR3 sequence (DNA): TGTGCCAGCAGCCCGCGACTGGACAGTCGGTATGGCTACACCTTC. This sequence encodes CASSPRLDSRYGYTF.

J is TRBJ2-1 and V is TRBV7-8; the match to TRBD2 covers 9 bases. Trimming at V came to 1 base and at J to 1 base, leaving 5 bases not matched to a gene. The germline CDR1 and CDR2 sequences are SGHVS and FQNEAQ. This CDR3 spans 17 amino acids. CDR3 DNA: TGTGCCAGCAGCTTAGGGGTAGCGGGGGTTTCCTACAATGAGCAGTTCTTC. Protein product: CASSLGVAGVSYNEQFF.

The chain couples TRBV15 to TRBJ1-5; D is perhaps TRBD1 (6 bases). With 5 bases removed from V and 6 bases from J, the gap between germline ends came to 17 bases. The length of the CDR3 is 15 residues. The germline V gene encodes CDR1 LNHNV and CDR2 YYDKDF (reference sequence). CDR3: CATSSGGPAGQPQHF. The CDR3 bases are TGTGCCACCAGCTCGGGGGGGCCAGCCGGTCAGCCCCAGCATTTT.

Only one count was recorded for this clone. This chain connects TRBV11-2 to TRBJ2-7; 11 bases line up with TRBD2. The CDR3 runs to 18 residues. Unmatched junction bases numbered 10, after V lost 1 base and J lost 2 bases. From germline, CDR1 is SGHAT and CDR2 FQNNGV. The CDR3 here is CASSLVTSGGVRTYEQYF. CDR3 bases: TGTGCCAGCAGCTTAGTCACTAGCGGGGGCGTTCGAACCTACGAGCAGTACTTC.

The chain uses TRBV10-3 and TRBJ1-1; possibly TRBD1 for D (6 bases). V gave up 2 bases and J gave up 2 bases, with 9 bases separating them. This CDR3 has 14 residues. Germline values: CDR1 ENHRY, CDR2 SYGVKD. The CDR3 reads CAISEQDSNTEAFF. The DNA of the CDR3 is TGTGCCATCAGTGAGCAGGACAGTAACACTGAAGCTTTCTTT.

CDR3 DNA: TGTGCCAGCAGCTTGGACAGGGAGAACTATGGCTACACCTTC. Amino acid sequence: CASSLDRENYGYTF. The J gene is TRBJ1-2, the V gene TRBV11-1, with TRBD1 identical over 8 bases. Unmatched junction bases numbered 2, after V lost 3 bases and J lost 2 bases. The CDR3 is 14 amino acids. Germline assignment: CDR1 SGHAT and CDR2 FQDESV (reference sequence).

A single count supports this clone. The chain carries TRBV7-2 and TRBJ2-1; 10 nucleotides match TRBD2. In germline, CDR1 is SGHTA, CDR2 FQGNSA. The trim removed 4 bases at V and 4 bases at J, leaving 7 bases unmatched. The CDR3 totals 16 residues. CDR3 sequence: CASSSFSGGTYNEQFF. DNA for the CDR3: TGTGCCAGCAGCTCCTTTAGCGGGGGGACATACAATGAGCAGTTCTTC.

This clone was seen only once. This chain uses TRBV6-5 with TRBJ2-7; D is unclear. V lost 4 bases and J 3 bases, leaving 4 bases between the germline ends. Germline assignment: CDR1 MNHEY and CDR2 SVGAGI. The CDR3 covers 11 residues. This CDR3 is CASSSRYEQYF. The CDR3 DNA follows: TGTGCCAGCAGTTCCCGCTACGAGCAGTACTTC.

J is TRBJ1-1 and V is TRBV9; 8 positions agree with TRBD1. The V segment lost 3 bases and the J segment 1 base; nucleotides outside the gene matches: 5. The CDR3 is 15 amino acids. Germline assignment: CDR1 SGDLS and CDR2 YYNGEE. The CDR3 nucleotides read TGTGCCAGCAGCGCCATCAGGGGGCGGAACACTGAAGCTTTCTTT. As protein: CASSAIRGRNTEAFF.

The V gene is TRBV6-5, the J gene TRBJ2-7; 9 positions agree with TRBD2. Germline loops: CDR1 MNHEY, CDR2 SVGAGI. This CDR3 is built from 14 residues. Unmatched junction bases numbered 3, after V lost 6 bases and J lost 0 bases. The CDR3, as DNA: TGTGCCAGCAGGCAGCGGGGGGTCTCCTACGAGCAGTACTTC. The encoded protein is CASRQRGVSYEQYF.